This TCR beta chain appears in the sequencing data of a study of beta chain features in type 1 diabetes. All of the sorted populations showed purity greater than 95%. This clone was seen only once. Its target is not known. General observations from the study: Type 1 diabetes patients showed a moderate but significant shortening of TCRB CDR3s in all four CD4+ subsets. The cDNA sequencing approach could over-represent high-TCR-expressing cells. At VDJ recombination sites, type 1 diabetes patients had fewer insertions and more deleted nucleotides.

As every portion of the isolated RNA was reverse transcribed, the sequencing read expressed TCRB transcripts. Libraries were prepared by immunoSEQ multiplex PCR; TCRdb keeps only in-frame clonotypes and omits some of them. Seen here are about 28,000 clones, around 60% observed once, and the top ten hold 2% to 2.5%. Germline V gene sequence: CDR1 GTSNPN, CDR2 SVGIG (reference sequence). Trimming took off 3 bases at V and 5 bases at J, with 19 bases between the two ends. This CDR3 has 15 amino acids. This chain links TRBV30 with TRBJ2-5, with D possibly being TRBD1 (5 bases). The receptor comes from a woman aged 30 to 39 with type 1 diabetes. The sequenced material came from Tregs from blood. Here the CDR3 DNA reads TGTGCCTGGAGGTTGGGGCAGGTCATTGACGAGACCCAGTACTTC. Its translation is CAWRLGQVIDETQYF.